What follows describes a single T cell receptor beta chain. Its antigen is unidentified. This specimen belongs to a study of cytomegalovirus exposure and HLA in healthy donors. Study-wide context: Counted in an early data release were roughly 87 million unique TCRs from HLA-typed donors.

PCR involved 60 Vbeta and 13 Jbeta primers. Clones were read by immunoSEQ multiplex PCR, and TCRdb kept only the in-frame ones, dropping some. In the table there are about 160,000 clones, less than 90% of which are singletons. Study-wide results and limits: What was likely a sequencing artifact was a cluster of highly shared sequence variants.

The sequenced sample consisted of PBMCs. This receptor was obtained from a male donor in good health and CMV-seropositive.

The CDR3, as DNA: TGTGCCAGCAGTGCCGGGACAGTAAATCAGCCCCAGCATTTT. Translating it yields CASSAGTVNQPQHF. The J gene is TRBJ1-5, the V gene TRBV6-6, with 7 bases fitting TRBD1. V lost 5 bases, J lost 4 bases, and 5 bases stayed unmatched. CDR1 and CDR2 (germline): MNHNY, SVGAGI (reference sequence). The CDR3 is 14 residues long.